This TCR beta chain came from a study of blood T cell repertoires in COVID-19. Study-level background: Some COVID-19 samples were acute and others convalescent; all came from the United States, Italy and Spain. PBMCs, B-cell-depleted T cells, or T cells provided the cDNA or gDNA that made up the material.

CDR3 length: 16 residues. J gave up 5 bases and V 3 bases, and 6 bases lay outside the gene matches. The germline V gene has CDR1 LGHDT and CDR2 YNNKEL (reference sequence). In the original workflow: Reference gene primer amplification in the assay estimated nucleated cell counts. The protocol was immunoSEQ multiplex PCR, while the TCRdb copy is restricted to in-frame clones and leaves out a portion. That table gives V, J and clone size, and the DNA gave D and trimming. The repertoire holds 45,000 to 65,000 clones, with 90% to 95% as singletons. Sequencing was carried out using peripheral blood. The source is a woman aged 80 or over with acute or convalescent COVID-19. J is TRBJ2-5 and V is TRBV3-1 (or the pseudogene TRBV3-2); the match to TRBD2 covers 13 bases. In nucleotides, the CDR3 is TGTGCCAGCAGCCAGTGGACTAGCGGGAGAGGGGAGACCCAGTACTTC. Translating it yields CASSQWTSGRGETQYF.